The T cell receptor (beta chain) described here comes from a study of cytomegalovirus exposure and HLA in healthy donors. 13 Jbeta primers and 60 Vbeta primers were used for the PCR. TCRdb's copy holds only in-frame clones and misses some; the assay was immunoSEQ multiplex PCR. There are tens of thousands of clones in the sample; approximately 80% occur only once, and around 32% lies in the top ten. The germline V gene has CDR1 SSHAT and CDR2 FNYEAQ (reference sequence). The CDR3 is made up of 19 amino acids. J was trimmed by 4 bases and V by 1 base; bases with no gene match: 12. This sequence originates from a man aged 45-65 years in good health and CMV-seropositive. The chain combines TRBV7-7 with TRBJ2-3; 12 nucleotides agree with TRBD2. Sequenced material: PBMCs. The CDR3 protein is CASSLEPPVTSGSPDTQYF. CDR3 nucleotide sequence: TGTGCCAGCAGCTTAGAACCCCCGGTGACTAGCGGGAGCCCAGATACGCAGTATTTT.